Detailed here is one T cell receptor (beta chain). Its specificity is not known. The CDR3 runs 17 residues. Repertoires were generated with immunoSEQ multiplex PCR, while TCRdb's copy carries only in-frame clones and drops some. Of about 99,000 clones listed, approximately 90% are singletons. Second-dose timings of about 4 or about 12 weeks were pooled. The sample belongs to a study of T cell responses to AZD1222 COVID-19 vaccine. Study observations and caveats: Repertoire samples came only from after the peak T cell response. Two doses of AZD1222 preceded a rise in Spike-specific TCR breadth and depth. Clonal diversity was possibly underestimated, and the donors were mostly white British, with more females.

Source: peripheral blood, taken 28 days after the second AZD1222 dose. The clonotype was recovered from an adult who received the AZD1222 COVID-19 vaccine. V is TRBV12-2 and J is TRBJ2-7. TRBV12-2 is deemed a pseudogene. This chain's CDR3 is CASRLVVGTDFSYEQYF. The CDR3 nucleotides are TGTGCAAGTCGCTTAGTTGTCGGAACAGACTTTTCCTACGAGCAGTACTTC.